These T cell receptor beta chains were read from a single sample in a study of shared clonotypes between healthy human individuals. Assay: immunoSEQ multiplex PCR; the TCRdb copy retains only in-frame clones and omits some. The table has roughly 2,300,000 clones, around 93% seen once. The material sequenced was naive CD4+ T cells from PBMCs. Receptors were obtained from a young man in good health. Some clones in this sample may be carry-over from other donors' samples. CDR3s include the opening cysteine and the closing phenylalanine or tryptophan. D genes are given only for firm matches. Size values are once, few and many counts, or a class for expanded clones, and some rows have none.

v_call	clone_size	cdr3_length	j_call	d_call	cdr3_nt	cdr3_aa
TRBV2	-	14	TRBJ1-1	-	TGTGCCAGCAGTGAGGCCAGGGGGAACACTGAAGCTTTCTTT	CASSEARGNTEAFF
TRBV28	-	17	TRBJ1-2	-	TGTGCCAGCAGTTTTTTAAGTCGAGGGGCGGTTAACTATGGCTACACCTTC	CASSFLSRGAVNYGYTF
TRBV29-1	-	14	TRBJ1-4	TRBD1	TGCAGCGTTGGGAGGCTGACAGGGGATGAAAAACTGTTTTTT	CSVGRLTGDEKLFF
TRBV9	few	15	TRBJ2-3	TRBD2	TGTGCCAGCAGCGCCACTAGCGGGGGCACAGATACGCAGTATTTT	CASSATSGGTDTQYF
TRBV15	-	14	TRBJ2-5	-	TGTGCCACCAGCAGTCTATATTCGGGGGAGACCCAGTACTTC	CATSSLYSGETQYF
TRBV11-2	-	14	TRBJ2-3	-	TGTGCCAGCAACTTCGCTAGCGGCACAGATACGCAGTATTTT	CASNFASGTDTQYF
TRBV6-1	few	13	TRBJ1-3	-	TGTGCCAGCTTAAGGAGCTCTGGAAACACCATATATTTT	CASLRSSGNTIYF
TRBV27	-	14	TRBJ2-3	TRBD1	TGTGCCAGCAGTGGGGGACAGGGGACAGATACGCAGTATTTT	CASSGGQGTDTQYF
TRBV9	-	15	TRBJ1-4	TRBD1	TGTGCCAGCAGCGCCGAGGGACAGACTAATGAAAAACTGTTTTTT	CASSAEGQTNEKLFF
TRBV30	-	13	TRBJ2-2	-	TGTGCCTGTCTATCGAAGCCCACCGGGGAGCTGTTTTTT	CACLSKPTGELFF
TRBV14	-	15	TRBJ1-4	TRBD1	TGTGCCAGCAGCCAAGGACAGGGGTCTAATGAAAAACTGTTTTTT	CASSQGQGSNEKLFF
TRBV5-1	-	14	TRBJ1-1	TRBD1	TGCGCCAGCTTTTCGGGACAGCCGAACACTGAAGCTTTCTTT	CASFSGQPNTEAFF
TRBV5-6	-	15	TRBJ2-1	-	TGTGCCAGCAGCTTGTACAGCGGCTCCTACAATGAGCAGTTCTTC	CASSLYSGSYNEQFF
TRBV29-1	-	15	TRBJ2-5	-	TGCAGCGTTGTGTTGATGGGGGAGACCCAAGAGACCCAGTACTTC	CSVVLMGETQETQYF
TRBV1	few	13	TRBJ1-2	-	TGCACCAGCAGCCAAGATCGTGTGCATGGCTACACCTTC	CTSSQDRVHGYTF
TRBV15	-	13	TRBJ2-3	-	TGTGCCACCAGCAATGGCTCGCCCGGGACGCAGTATTTT	CATSNGSPGTQYF
TRBV15	-	14	TRBJ2-3	-	TGTGCCACCAGCAGAGGGAGGGACACAGATACGCAGTATTTT	CATSRGRDTDTQYF
TRBV30	-	16	TRBJ2-3	TRBD2	TGTGCCTGGAGTCAGGGTACTAGCGGCCCAACAGATACGCAGTATTTT	CAWSQGTSGPTDTQYF
TRBV27	-	15	TRBJ2-7	-	TGTGCCAGCAGGCGGGACACCGCCGGCTCCTACGAGCAGTACTTC	CASRRDTAGSYEQYF
TRBV2	-	13	TRBJ1-1	TRBD1	TGTGCCAGCGACAGGGGAGAGGGCACTGAAGCTTTCTTT	CASDRGEGTEAFF
TRBV5-1	-	14	TRBJ2-2	-	TGCGCCAGCAGCGATACAACGGACACCGGGGAGCTGTTTTTT	CASSDTTDTGELFF
TRBV11-2	-	16	TRBJ2-5	TRBD2	TGTGCCAGCAGCTTCGGAGCGGGAGGCCCGGGAGAGACCCAGTACTTC	CASSFGAGGPGETQYF
TRBV9	-	12	TRBJ2-5	-	TGTGCCAGCAGCACCAACGGGGGGACCCAGTACTTC	CASSTNGGTQYF
TRBV30	-	12	TRBJ2-7	TRBD1	TGTGCCTGGAGTGAGGGGGCACGGGAGCAGTACTTC	CAWSEGAREQYF
TRBV5-1	-	15	TRBJ2-5	TRBD1	TGCGCCAGCAGCTCGCCGGCAGGGGGCGCGGAGACCCAGTACTTC	CASSSPAGGAETQYF
TRBV19	-	14	TRBJ1-5	-	TGTGCCAGTAGTATTAACGGCAGGGGATCGCCCCAGCATTTT	CASSINGRGSPQHF
TRBV20-1	-	11	TRBJ2-5	-	TGCAGTGCTAGTTCTCGAGAGACCCAGTACTTC	CSASSRETQYF
TRBV5-8	-	13	TRBJ1-2	-	TGTGCCAGCAGCTTGCGTAGCCTCTATGGCTACACCTTC	CASSLRSLYGYTF
TRBV4-2	-	13	TRBJ2-7	-	TGTGCCAGCAGCCAAGTGTTCGGTTACGAGCAGTACTTC	CASSQVFGYEQYF
TRBV7-2	-	14	TRBJ1-2	TRBD1	TGTGCCAGCAGCTCCCCGGGACAGGGATCTGGCTACACCTTC	CASSSPGQGSGYTF
TRBV10-3	-	18	TRBJ1-4	-	TGTGCCATCAGTGAGACCTCTCCGAGACAGTTCGCATCGGAAAAACTGTTTTTT	CAISETSPRQFASEKLFF
TRBV4-1	-	16	TRBJ2-2	TRBD2	TGCGCCAGCAGCCTCGGTCTAGCGGGAGTCACCGGGGAGCTGTTTTTT	CASSLGLAGVTGELFF
TRBV5-1	-	14	TRBJ1-5	TRBD1	TGCGCCAGCAGCCCGGACAGGGGAAATCAGCCCCAGCATTTT	CASSPDRGNQPQHF
TRBV19	-	16	TRBJ1-5	-	TGTGCCAGTAGTTTCTCCCTGGGGGCAGGGCATCAGCCCCAGCATTTT	CASSFSLGAGHQPQHF
TRBV28	-	14	TRBJ2-1	-	TGTGCCAGCAGTCCCATCCTGCCCAAGAATGAGCAGTTCTTC	CASSPILPKNEQFF
TRBV29-1	-	13	TRBJ1-5	TRBD1	TGCAGCGTTGGGACAGGACGCAATCAGCCCCAGCATTTT	CSVGTGRNQPQHF
TRBV20-1	-	11	TRBJ2-3	-	TGCAGTGCTATGATCGCAGATACGCAGTATTTT	CSAMIADTQYF
TRBV19	-	17	TRBJ1-2	TRBD1	TGTGCCAGTAGTAAACAGGGGCTGAGAGCTAGTAACTATGGCTACACCTTC	CASSKQGLRASNYGYTF
TRBV7-2	-	12	TRBJ2-5	-	TGTGCCAGCAGCCCCGGGGCGGAGACCCAGTACTTC	CASSPGAETQYF
TRBV7-3	-	13	TRBJ1-1	-	TGTGCCAGCAGCTTTGAGGTTTACACTGAAGCTTTCTTT	CASSFEVYTEAFF
TRBV5-4	-	17	TRBJ2-3	TRBD2	TGTGCCAGCAGCTTGGTTGCGTCTAGCGGGAGGGGAATAACGCAGTATTTT	CASSLVASSGRGITQYF
TRBV11-1	once	13	TRBJ2-1	-	TGTGCCAGCAGCCAAACCCTCTTTCGCCTGCAGTTCTTC	CASSQTLFRLQFF
TRBV5-1	-	16	TRBJ2-5	-	TGCGCCAGCAGCTTGGCAGCGGCCCGGGGGCAAGAGACCCAGTACTTC	CASSLAAARGQETQYF
TRBV29-1	-	12	TRBJ1-5	-	TGCAGCGTTGAAGCCCCAAATCAGCCCCAGCATTTT	CSVEAPNQPQHF
TRBV7-2	-	15	TRBJ1-1	-	TGTGCCAGCAGCTTAGCGAGAAGACAGTACACTGAAGCTTTCTTT	CASSLARRQYTEAFF
TRBV28	-	11	TRBJ1-3	-	TGTGCCAGCAGTTTGGGAAACACCATATATTTT	CASSLGNTIYF
TRBV4-1	-	15	TRBJ1-2	-	TGCGCCAGCAGCCAAGATGACCGCTCGACTTATGGCTACACCTTC	CASSQDDRSTYGYTF
TRBV13	-	13	TRBJ2-1	TRBD2	TGTGCCAGCAGCTTAGTAGCGGGGCCCCTCGAGTTCTTC	CASSLVAGPLEFF